These 6 T cell receptor beta chains originate from one sample sequenced in a study of T cells after yellow fever vaccination. Each CDR3 protein is one row after TCRdb ran MiXCR on the 5' RACE reads. The sample lists some 420,000 distinct CDR3 sequences; approximately 18% were seen once. This sample comprised PBMCs, obtained before the yellow fever booster vaccination. Source of these receptors: a man younger than 35 who received the YFV17D yellow fever vaccine.

This chain joins TRBV7-2 and TRBJ2-3; 8 nucleotides agree with TRBD2. In germline, CDR1 is SGHTA, CDR2 FQGNSA. CDR3 length: 18 amino acids. Trimming took 5 bases from V and 5 from J; bases not matched to a gene: 18. The CDR3 DNA sequence: TGTGCCAGCAGCCCTAAAGGGGTTAGCGGGACCTTAAAAGATACGCAGTATTTT. The encoded protein is CASSPKGVSGTLKDTQYF.

There are a few counts of this clonotype. V gene TRBV12-3 or TRBV12-4 combines with J gene TRBJ1-2; 8 positions match TRBD1. V was pared by 3 bases and J by 5 bases, with 14 bases of the junction left unmatched. The CDR3 covers 17 residues. The CDR3 DNA reads as TGTGCCAGCAGTTTTCACCCTCCTGGACAGGGCAAGTATGGCTACACCTTC. The encoded protein is CASSFHPPGQGKYGYTF.

The rearrangement joins TRBV7-9 to TRBJ2-2, with D hard to call. CDR3 size: 13 residues. CDR1 is SEHNR and CDR2 is FQNEAQ in the germline V gene (reference sequence). V was shortened by 3 bases and J by 6 bases, with 8 bases between the two germline ends. The CDR3: CASSLAHSGELFF. The CDR3 bases are TGTGCCAGCAGCTTGGCGCACTCCGGGGAGCTGTTTTTT. Using reference TRBV7-9 and TRBJ2-2 for the parts outside the CDR3, the full variable domain is DTGVSQNPRHKITKRGQNVTFRCDPISEHNRLYWYRQTLGQGPEFLTYFQNEAQLEKSRLLSDRFSAERPKGSFSTLEIQRTEQGDSAMYLCASSLAHSGELFFGEGSRLTVL.

The CDR3 region is CASSDRDQTGGKDYGYTF. The CDR3 nucleotides are TGTGCCAGCAGCGACAGGGACCAGACAGGGGGCAAAGACTATGGCTACACCTTC. The chain combines TRBV11-2 with TRBJ1-2, with TRBD1 identical over 10 bases. J was trimmed by 3 bases and V by 5 bases; bases with no gene match: 15. There are 18 residues in the CDR3. CDR1 and CDR2 (germline): SGHAT, FQNNGV.

This clonotype was counted many times. This rearrangement joins TRBV5-1 to TRBJ2-3; D may be TRBD1 (6 bases). The CDR3 extends over 15 amino acids. The germline CDR1 and CDR2 sequences are SGHRS and YFSETQ. Trimming removed 0 bases at V and 2 bases at J, with 10 bases between. The chain's CDR3 is CASSLEGQFTDTQYF. The CDR3 nucleotides are TGCGCCAGCAGCTTGGAAGGACAGTTCACAGATACGCAGTATTTT.

This clonotype has more than one count but fewer than ten. The genes are TRBV15 and TRBJ1-1; D is undetermined. Per germline, CDR1 LNHNV and CDR2 YYDKDF (reference sequence). The CDR3 contains 14 residues. V lost 0 bases to trimming and J lost 1 base, with 6 bases between them. Here the CDR3 DNA reads TGTGCCACCAGCAGAGATCGGGGGAACACTGAAGCTTTCTTT. It specifies CATSRDRGNTEAFF.